This is a list of T cell receptor beta chains from one sample in a study of T cell responses to AZD1222 COVID-19 vaccine. Here immunoSEQ multiplex PCR was the method, and the copy in TCRdb shows in-frame clones only, minus some. There are 140,000 to 150,000 clones in the sample; roughly nine tenths occur only once, and about 4.1% lies in the top ten. Material: peripheral blood, obtained 28 days after the second AZD1222 dose. The receptors originated from an adult who received the AZD1222 COVID-19 vaccine. Each CDR3 is given with its conserved first and last residue. The D gene is left open where the match is weak. Some rows mark clone size as missing; the rest say once, few, many or name a class of expanded clone.

>once|-|TRBJ2-3|TRBV28
TGTGCCAGCAGTCTACCACTAGCTGCTAGCACAGATACGCAGTATTTT
CASSLPLAASTDTQYF
>-|-|TRBJ1-2|TRBV18
TGTGCCAGCTCACCACCGAGCGGGGCTTATGGCTACACCTTC
CASSPPSGAYGYTF
>-|TRBD2|TRBJ2-1|TRBV5-1
TGCGCCAGCAGCTTGGGACTAGCATCCTACAATGAGCAGTTCTTC
CASSLGLASYNEQFF
>-|-|TRBJ2-2|TRBV13
TGTGCCAGCATTGCGAGGAGCGGAGTACATACCGGGGAGCTGTTTTTT
CASIARSGVHTGELFF
>-|TRBD1|TRBJ2-7|TRBV24-1
TGTGCCACCAGTGAGCCCGGGACAGGGGGACTTTACGAGCAGTACTTC
CATSEPGTGGLYEQYF
>-|-|TRBJ1-1|TRBV7-6
TGTGCCAGCAGCCCCGGGTGGGCTAAGGGATCGGCCACTGAAGCTTTCTTT
CASSPGWAKGSATEAFF
>-|-|TRBJ2-7|TRBV29-1
TGCAGCTACACAGGAGCCTACGAGCAGTACTTC
CSYTGAYEQYF
>-|TRBD1|TRBJ1-3|TRBV6-6
TGTGCCAGCAGTTCCCGGGACAGCAGCTCTGGAAACACCATATATTTT
CASSSRDSSSGNTIYF
>-|-|TRBJ2-2|TRBV7-2
TGTGCCAGCAGCTTAGGGTGGATTCCGAACACCGGGGAGCTGTTTTTT
CASSLGWIPNTGELFF
>-|-|TRBJ1-3|TRBV13
TGTGCCAGCAGCTTAGATAGAAACACCATATATTTT
CASSLDRNTIYF
>-|TRBD1|TRBJ1-2|TRBV7-8
TGTGCCAGCAGCCCTCCGGGACAGACCCTTTATGGCTACACCTTC
CASSPPGQTLYGYTF
>-|-|TRBJ1-2|TRBV4-1
TGCGCCAGCAGCCAAGATGACGACGCGGATTATGGCTACACCTTC
CASSQDDDADYGYTF
>-|TRBD2|TRBJ2-3|TRBV11-2
TGTGCCAGCAGCTTAACTAGCGGGGTAGCAGATACGCAGTATTTT
CASSLTSGVADTQYF
>-|TRBD1|TRBJ2-7|TRBV5-1
TGCGCCAGCAGCTTGGCCGGGACAGTTTCGGGCGAGCAGTACTTC
CASSLAGTVSGEQYF
>-|TRBD1|TRBJ1-1|TRBV3-1/TRBV3-2
TGTGCCAGCAGCCCGCTCACAGGGGACACTGAAGCTTTCTTT
CASSPLTGDTEAFF
>-|-|TRBJ2-1|TRBV7-9
TGTGCCAGCAGCACTTACCGGACTCAGGAGCAGTTCTTC
CASSTYRTQEQFF
>-|-|TRBJ1-3|TRBV7-9
TGTGCCAGCAGCTTAGGGGGTTCTGGAAACACCATATATTTT
CASSLGGSGNTIYF
>-|-|TRBJ1-2|TRBV4-2
TGTGCCAGCAGCCAAGATTCGGCAGGCATTTATGGCTACACCTTC
CASSQDSAGIYGYTF
>-|TRBD1|TRBJ2-7|TRBV19
TGTGCCAGTAGCCGGGACAGGGAAGACGAGCAGTACTTC
CASSRDREDEQYF
>-|-|TRBJ1-4|TRBV14
TGTGCCAGCAGCCAAGATCTAGGAAGGGGAGAAAAACTGTTTTTT
CASSQDLGRGEKLFF
>once|TRBD1|TRBJ1-1|TRBV24-1
TGTGCCACCAGTGATTACAGGGGTTACACTGAAGCTTTCTTT
CATSDYRGYTEAFF
>-|-|TRBJ2-5|TRBV6-2/TRBV6-3
TGTGCCAGCAGTCCGGGACCACGGGGAGGAGAGACCCAGTACTTC
CASSPGPRGGETQYF
>-|-|TRBJ2-1|TRBV4-3
TGCGCCAGCAGCCACGGCCCCCAGCGCGATGAGCAGTTCTTC
CASSHGPQRDEQFF
>-|-|TRBJ2-7|TRBV5-1
TGCGCCAGCAGTCAGCCCCAGGGAATTACGGGGGAGCAGTACTTC
CASSQPQGITGEQYF
>-|TRBD1|TRBJ1-3|TRBV10-1
TGCGCCAGCAGTGAAGATGTCGGGGACAGGGCAGAAGGAAACACCATATATTTT
CASSEDVGDRAEGNTIYF
>-|TRBD1|TRBJ1-2|TRBV5-4
TGTGCCAGCAGCGTACCGGGACAGGGCTATGGCTACACCTTC
CASSVPGQGYGYTF
>-|-|TRBJ1-6|TRBV20-1
TGCAGTGCTAGTGTTCAGGGTAGGAATTCACCCCTCCACTTT
CSASVQGRNSPLHF
>-|-|TRBJ1-3|TRBV7-2
TGTGCCAGCAGCTTATACGAGAGGCCAAACACCATATATTTT
CASSLYERPNTIYF
>-|-|TRBJ2-7|TRBV10-1
TGCGCCAGCAGTGTAAGGGGGACCAAAAGCTCCTACGAGCAGTACTTC
CASSVRGTKSSYEQYF
>-|-|TRBJ1-5|TRBV2
TGTGCCAGCAGTGAGGCGCCCTTTCAGCCCCAGCATTTT
CASSEAPFQPQHF
>-|-|TRBJ2-7|TRBV5-1
TGCGCCAGCAGCTTGAGGGACACCGGACGAACATACGAGCAGTACTTC
CASSLRDTGRTYEQYF
>once|-|TRBJ1-1|TRBV6-2/TRBV6-3
TGTGCCAGCAGCCACAATTCAGGGATCGGCACTGAAGCTTTCTTT
CASSHNSGIGTEAFF
>few|-|TRBJ2-1|TRBV9
TGTGCCAGCAGCGTAGACCCAAATGAGCAGTTCTTC
CASSVDPNEQFF
>-|-|TRBJ2-4|TRBV29-1
TGCAGCGTCTCATCAGCCAGCATTCAGTACTTC
CSVSSASIQYF
>-|TRBD2|TRBJ2-2|TRBV6-2/TRBV6-3
TGTGCCAGCAGTGACACCAGGACTAGCGGGACCGGGGAGCTGTTTTTT
CASSDTRTSGTGELFF
>once|-|TRBJ2-5|TRBV7-6
TGTGCCAGCAAGCTTACCCTATCCTGGGGAGAGACCCAGTACTTC
CASKLTLSWGETQYF
>-|-|TRBJ2-3|TRBV2
TGTGCCAGCACCCGCCAAGGCGGAGGAACAGATACGCAGTATTTT
CASTRQGGGTDTQYF
>-|TRBD1|TRBJ1-6|TRBV4-3
TGCGCCAGCAGCCAAGGGACAGGGTCCTATAATTCACCCCTCCACTTT
CASSQGTGSYNSPLHF
>-|-|TRBJ1-6|TRBV6-5
TGTGCCAGCAGTTTTACAATCTATAATTCACCCCTCCACTTT
CASSFTIYNSPLHF
>-|TRBD1|TRBJ1-1|TRBV27
TGTGCCAGCAGTTGGGGGACAGAGAACACTGAAGCTTTCTTT
CASSWGTENTEAFF
>-|-|TRBJ2-2|TRBV29-1
TGCAGCGTTGGAACGGACAAACGGAACACCGGGGAGCTGTTTTTT
CSVGTDKRNTGELFF
>-|-|TRBJ1-6|TRBV7-9
TGTGCCAGCAGATACATGAATTCACCCCTCCACTTT
CASRYMNSPLHF
>-|TRBD1|TRBJ1-2|TRBV5-4
TGTGCCAGCAGCTTAGGGACAGGGAGTAACTATGGCTACACCTTC
CASSLGTGSNYGYTF
>-|-|TRBJ1-4|TRBV10-3
TGTGCCATCAGTGATGGAGAAGGAGCAACTAATGAAAAACTGTTTTTT
CAISDGEGATNEKLFF
>once|-|TRBJ1-1|TRBV7-2
TGTGCCAGCAGCTTGGTGGTCCGCGGGGACACTGAAGCTTTCTTT
CASSLVVRGDTEAFF
>-|-|TRBJ1-1|TRBV9
TGTGCCAGCAGCGGCAACTCGGTGAACACTGAAGCTTTCTTT
CASSGNSVNTEAFF
>-|-|TRBJ1-5|TRBV19
TGTGCCAGTAGTATCGAGGGGTTCTCCAATCAGCCCCAGCATTTT
CASSIEGFSNQPQHF
>-|-|TRBJ1-1|TRBV19
TGTGCCAGCCGTACAGGGATGAACACTGAAGCTTTCTTT
CASRTGMNTEAFF
>-|TRBD2|TRBJ2-5|TRBV28
TGTGCCAGCAGTCCTAGCGGGAGGGAAGAGACCCAGTACTTC
CASSPSGREETQYF
>-|-|TRBJ1-2|TRBV27
TGTGCCAGCAGTCCCTCCGGGACGCATGGCTACACCTTC
CASSPSGTHGYTF
>-|-|TRBJ2-7|TRBV2
TGTGCCAGCAGTGAACCCCCCACCCCCGGGCCACAAGACGAGCAGTACTTC
CASSEPPTPGPQDEQYF
>many|TRBD2|TRBJ2-2|TRBV28
TGTGCCAGCAGTTCCTGGCTAGCGGAGAACACCGGGGAGCTGTTTTTT
CASSSWLAENTGELFF
>-|-|TRBJ2-5|TRBV19
TGTGCCAGTAGTATACGGAGGGGCCAGTACTTC
CASSIRRGQYF
>-|-|TRBJ1-2|TRBV6-6
TGTGCCAGCAGTTATGGGGGAGTAGACTATGGCTACACCTTC
CASSYGGVDYGYTF
>-|TRBD1|TRBJ1-6|TRBV6-2/TRBV6-3
TGTGCCAGCAGTCTCCGGGACAGGGGGCGCGCGGGGTCACCCCTCCACTTT
CASSLRDRGRAGSPLHF
>-|TRBD1|TRBJ2-7|TRBV18
TGTGCCAGCTCACCAGCCCCCGGGACAGGGTCTAACGAGCAGTACTTC
CASSPAPGTGSNEQYF